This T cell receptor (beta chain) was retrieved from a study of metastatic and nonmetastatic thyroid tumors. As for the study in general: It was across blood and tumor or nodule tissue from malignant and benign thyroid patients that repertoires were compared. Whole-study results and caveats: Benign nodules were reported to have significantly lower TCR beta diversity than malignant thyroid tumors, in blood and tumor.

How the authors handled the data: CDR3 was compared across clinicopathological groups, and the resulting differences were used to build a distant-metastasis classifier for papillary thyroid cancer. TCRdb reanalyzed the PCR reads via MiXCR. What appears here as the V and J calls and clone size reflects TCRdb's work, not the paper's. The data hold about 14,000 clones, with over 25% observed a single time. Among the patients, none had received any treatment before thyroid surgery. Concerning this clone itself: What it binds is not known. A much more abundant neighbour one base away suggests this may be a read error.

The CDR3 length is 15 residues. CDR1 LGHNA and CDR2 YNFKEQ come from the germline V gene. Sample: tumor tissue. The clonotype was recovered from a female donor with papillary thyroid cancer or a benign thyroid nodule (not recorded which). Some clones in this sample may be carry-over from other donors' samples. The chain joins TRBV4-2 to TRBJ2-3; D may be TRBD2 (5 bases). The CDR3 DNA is TGTGCCAGCAGCCAGAAGAGCGCTAGCACAGATACGCATTATTTT. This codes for CASSQKSASTDTHYF.